A few counts support the clone carrying this T cell receptor (beta chain). The data are from a study of blood T cell repertoires in COVID-19. Germline lookup yields CDR1 KGHSH and CDR2 LQKENI. J lost 1 base, V lost 5 bases, and 4 bases had no gene match. The CDR3 is made up of 17 amino acids. Clones were sequenced by immunoSEQ multiplex PCR, and TCRdb holds only the in-frame ones, with some missing. The sample has approximately 210,000 clones, 84% seen once. What was sequenced was peripheral blood. V usage is TRBV18 and J usage is TRBJ1-6, with TRBD1 matching over 11 bases. The source of this sequence is a woman older than 75 with COVID-19, enrolled during active disease. The CDR3 spells CASSSGQGASYNSPLHF. The CDR3 nucleotides are TGTGCCAGCTCATCCGGACAGGGGGCATCCTATAATTCACCCCTCCACTTT.